This T cell receptor beta chain was profiled in a study of early T cells in non-severe SARS-CoV-2 infection. This clonotype was found many times. TCRdb passed the 5' RACE reads through MiXCR, listing each CDR3 protein once. Of about 60,000 distinct CDR3 sequences in the sample, around 12% were seen once. The sequenced sample was whole blood. The source of this sequence is an adult who was a healthcare worker with PCR-confirmed SARS-CoV-2 infection or an uninfected control (not recorded which).

This CDR3 is CASSLASGTGCLGQYF. CDR3 bases: TGTGCCAGCAGCTTAGCTTCCGGGACAGGGTGTCTCGGGCAGTACTTC. This chain links TRBV7-4 with TRBJ2-7, with 9 bases lining up with TRBD1. V was clipped by 0 bases and J by 9 bases; unmatched bases: 12. Germline values: CDR1 SGHVT, CDR2 SQSDAQ. CDR3 length: 16 residues.